One sample yielded the 13 T cell receptor beta chains listed below, sequenced in a study of identical twins (TCRdb year 2016). The library came from 5' RACE. Data came from an Illumina HiSeq 2000. TCRdb reprocessed the public reads (quality trimming at Q25 with fastp, clone calling with MiXCR) and kept in-frame beta chains. One record per CDR3 amino acid sequence lists the most common genes and DNA. For this sample there are about 240,000 distinct CDR3 sequences; roughly 7.5% appear just once. Under 6% of the sample is held by the ten biggest clonotypes. These data also featured in a second study, about yellow fever vaccine responses in identical twins.

The sample taken for sequencing was CD8+ T cells sorted from blood. The receptors here all came from a woman aged 18-29 years in good health.

There are a few counts of this clonotype. The rearrangement uses TRBV6-1 and TRBJ2-4, with D tentatively TRBD1 (5 bases). This CDR3 is 17 amino acids long. Trimming removed 4 bases from V and 0 bases from J, with 16 bases in between. Looked up from germline, CDR1 is MNHNS and CDR2 is SASEGT. The CDR3 bases are TGTGCCAGCAGTGCACCACAGGATTACTTAGCCAAAAACATTCAGTACTTC. It yields the protein CASSAPQDYLAKNIQYF.

This clonotype has more than one count but fewer than ten. The V call is TRBV4-1, the J call TRBJ2-2; D is possibly TRBD1 (6 bases). The CDR3 consists of 14 residues. Trimming took off 3 bases at V and 6 bases at J, with 11 bases between the two ends. Looked up from germline, CDR1 is MGHRA and CDR2 is YSYEKL. Here the CDR3 reads CASSHKQGAGELFF. The DNA of the CDR3 is TGCGCCAGCAGCCATAAACAGGGTGCCGGGGAGCTGTTTTTT.

CDR3 residues: CASSLVQRGATDTQYF. CDR3 bases: TGTGCCAGCAGTTTAGTCCAGCGGGGCGCCACAGATACGCAGTATTTT. The V gene is TRBV12-3 or TRBV12-4, the J gene TRBJ2-3, with 7 bases fitting TRBD2. Trimming removed 1 base from V and 2 bases from J; junction bases left unmatched: 6. The CDR3 runs 16 residues.

The rearrangement joins TRBV9 to TRBJ1-2; 11 bases agree with TRBD1. This CDR3 contains 18 residues. Germline assignment: CDR1 SGDLS and CDR2 YYNGEE. V dropped 3 bases and J dropped 3; count of bases not matched to a gene: 13. The CDR3 DNA reads as TGTGCCAGCAGCGGTACCCGGGACAGGGGGATCTCCCACTATGGCTACACCTTC. It specifies CASSGTRDRGISHYGYTF.

This clonotype was recorded at least ten times. The rearrangement uses TRBV5-1 and TRBJ1-2, with D hard to call. The CDR3 totals 13 residues. Germline V CDR1 and CDR2: SGHRS, YFSETQ. Trimming removed 0 bases at V and 5 bases at J, with 8 bases between. The CDR3 bases are TGCGCCAGCAGCTTGGTAGGAACATATGGCTACACCTTC. This codes for CASSLVGTYGYTF.

Notes on this clonotype: A read error may be the cause here, since a much bigger clone is one base away. The CDR3 bases are TGCAGCGTTGAACCGGGTTCGGGCGCCGGGGAGCTGTTTTTT. Residues: CSVEPGSGAGELFF. V is TRBV29-1 and J is TRBJ2-2; D uncertain. There are 14 residues in the CDR3. V was clipped by 2 bases and J by 6 bases, with 13 bases between them. Germline CDR1 SQVTM, CDR2 ANQGSEA.

This clonotype was counted ten times or more. The rearrangement links TRBV13 to TRBJ1-1; unclear D gene. Germline V gene data show CDR1 as PRHDT and CDR2 as FYEKMQ (reference sequence). The CDR3 consists of 13 residues. Trimming removed 1 base at V and 11 bases at J, with 14 bases between. CDR3 nucleotides: TGTGCCAGCAGCTTAGTTATCCAAACTGGGGCTTTCTTT. It yields the protein CASSLVIQTGAFF.

This clonotype was seen repeatedly, ten times or more. The V gene is TRBV7-3, the J gene TRBJ2-2; tentatively, D is TRBD2 (6 bases). This CDR3 is 12 amino acids long. Looked up from germline, CDR1 is SGHTA and CDR2 is FQGTGA. Trimming cost V 3 bases and J 7 bases, with 6 bases left between them. The CDR3, as DNA: TGTGCCAGCAGCTTTAGCGGCGGGGAGCTGTTTTTT. Translating gives CASSFSGGELFF. Supplemented by reference TRBV7-3 and TRBJ2-2, the full variable domain reads GAGVSQTPSNKVTEKGKYVELRCDPISGHTALYWYRQSLGQGPEFLIYFQGTGAADDSGLPNDRFFAVRPEGSVSTLKIQRTERGDSAVYLCASSFSGGELFFGEGSRLTVL.

This clonotype was picked up a small number of times. The chain links TRBV5-5 to TRBJ1-1; 7 bases fit TRBD1. V lost 4 bases to trimming and J lost 1 base; unmatched junction nucleotides: 10. The CDR3 totals 16 residues. Per germline, CDR1 SGHKS and CDR2 YYEKEE (reference sequence). This CDR3 is CASSPKPGQTNTEAFF. In nucleotides, the CDR3 is TGTGCCAGCAGCCCAAAACCGGGACAGACGAACACTGAAGCTTTCTTT.

This clonotype showed up just a few times. The chain has TRBV11-2 and TRBJ2-1, with TRBD2 identical over 12 bases. The CDR3 is 20 amino acids. Per germline, CDR1 SGHAT and CDR2 FQNNGV. Trimming took 2 bases from V and 7 from J; bases not matched to a gene: 18. CDR3 residues: CASSLPIIITSGGLDNEQFF. CDR3 DNA: TGTGCCAGCAGCTTACCAATCATAATTACTAGCGGGGGGTTGGATAATGAGCAGTTCTTC.

This clonotype was seen ten or more times. This rearrangement joins TRBV15 to TRBJ1-2; 7 bases fit TRBD1. In germline, CDR1 is LNHNV, CDR2 YYDKDF (reference sequence). The J segment lost 1 base and the V segment lost 6 bases, leaving 5 bases of the junction unmatched. The CDR3 spans 14 residues. The CDR3 DNA is TGTGCCACCAGACACACAGGGGATAACTATGGCTACACCTTC. It is translated as CATRHTGDNYGYTF.

The gene calls are TRBV11-3 and TRBJ2-2; TRBD2 matches 8 bases. V gave up 5 bases and J gave up 3 bases; unmatched junction bases: 11. Germline V gene sequence: CDR1 SGHNT, CDR2 YENEEA. There are 17 residues in the CDR3. The CDR3 loop reads CASSPTSGWSDTGELFF. DNA for the CDR3: TGTGCCAGCAGCCCCACTAGCGGATGGTCGGACACCGGGGAGCTGTTTTTT.

This clonotype turned up a few times. The rearrangement links TRBV2 to TRBJ2-1, with a possible D match to TRBD2 (6 bases). Trimming took 8 bases from V and 3 from J, leaving 17 bases between them. Germline CDR1 is SNHLY and CDR2 is FYNNEI. This CDR3 comprises 15 residues. The CDR3 loop reads CASADEEGGYNEQFF. The CDR3 coding sequence is TGTGCCAGCGCTGATGAGGAGGGCGGCTACAATGAGCAGTTCTTC.